Below are 20 T cell receptor beta chains sequenced from a single sample in a study of blood T cell repertoires in COVID-19 (dated by TCRdb to 2020 to 2021). The library came from the immunoSEQ multiplex PCR assay. Imported from immuneACCESS, the table was reduced by TCRdb to in-frame sequences with V and J called. These copies leave out some clones; in studies compared against another copy, an unresolved V gene accounts for under half, and the cause of the remainder is not known. The sample table records around 300,000 clones; over 75% of these occur just once. Approximately 10% of the sample is in the top ten clones. Source material: peripheral blood. The receptors shown here come from a woman in her 70s with acute or convalescent COVID-19.

The J gene is TRBJ1-5, the V gene TRBV18, with no clear D. Trimming took 2 bases from V and 6 from J, leaving 17 bases between them. This CDR3 contains 16 residues. CDR1 is KGHSH, CDR2 LQKENI, per germline. The CDR3, as DNA: TGTGCCAGCTCACCAGCCGAGGTCGGTGCGGGTCAGCCCCAGCATTTT. Translation: CASSPAEVGAGQPQHF. Filled out from reference TRBV18 and TRBJ1-5, the complete variable domain reads NAGVMQNPRHLVRRRGQEARLRCSPMKGHSHVYWYRQLPEEGLKFMVYLQKENIIDESGMPKERFSAEFPKEGPSILRIQQVVRGDSAAYFCASSPAEVGAGQPQHFGDGTRLSIL.

The rearrangement links TRBV11-2 to TRBJ2-5; perhaps TRBD2 as D (5 bases). Germline lookup yields CDR1 SGHAT and CDR2 FQNNGV. Trimming shortened V by 6 bases and J by 5 bases, and 13 bases separated the two germline ends. The CDR3 has 13 amino acids. The CDR3 sequence: CASRWRAPETQYF. For the CDR3, the DNA is TGTGCCAGCAGATGGCGGGCCCCGGAGACCCAGTACTTC. Drawing the rest from reference TRBV11-2 and TRBJ2-5, the complete variable domain is EAGVAQSPRYKIIEKRQSVAFWCNPISGHATLYWYQQILGQGPKLLIQFQNNGVVDDSQLPKDRFSAERLKGVDSTLKIQPAKLEDSAVYLCASRWRAPETQYFGPGTRLLVL.

The chain uses TRBV4-2 and TRBJ2-5, with D possibly matching TRBD2 (5 bases). The CDR3 runs 15 residues. With 2 bases removed from V and 2 bases from J, the gap between germline ends came to 12 bases. In germline, CDR1 is LGHNA, CDR2 YNFKEQ. Here the CDR3 reads CASSQKSGGQETQYF. The DNA for the CDR3 is TGTGCCAGCAGCCAAAAGTCGGGCGGGCAAGAGACCCAGTACTTC.

This clone was observed a handful of times. V gene TRBV4-1 combines with J gene TRBJ1-4; a weak D match, TRBD1 (5 bases). Trimming removed 4 bases from V and 3 bases from J, with 9 bases in between. CDR3 length: 14 residues. Germline values: CDR1 MGHRA, CDR2 YSYEKL. CDR3 region: CASSPRVSNEKLFF. The CDR3 DNA sequence: TGCGCCAGCAGCCCCAGGGTGTCTAATGAAAAACTGTTTTTT.

This clone was seen a single time. The chain carries TRBV7-9 and TRBJ2-1; 7 nucleotides match TRBD2. The CDR3 runs to 15 residues. Germline CDR1 reads SEHNR; CDR2 reads FQNEAQ (reference sequence). V shed 1 base and J 2 bases; nucleotides not matched to a gene: 2. CDR3 in DNA: TGTGCCAGCAGCTTAGAAGGGACTACCTACAATGAGCAGTTCTTC. This sequence encodes CASSLEGTTYNEQFF.

This chain connects TRBV11-2 to TRBJ2-3, with TRBD2 identical over 11 bases. V trimming: 5 bases; J trimming: 6 bases; junction bases outside the gene matches: 7. CDR1 is SGHAT and CDR2 is FQNNGV in the germline V gene. This CDR3 has 15 residues. The CDR3 DNA follows: TGTGCCAGCAGCCTAGCGGGGGGAGATGCTGATACGCAGTATTTT. Encoded protein: CASSLAGGDADTQYF. Combining the CDR3 with reference TRBV11-2 and TRBJ2-3 gives the whole variable domain EAGVAQSPRYKIIEKRQSVAFWCNPISGHATLYWYQQILGQGPKLLIQFQNNGVVDDSQLPKDRFSAERLKGVDSTLKIQPAKLEDSAVYLCASSLAGGDADTQYFGPGTRLTVL.

In nucleotides, the CDR3 is TGTGCCAGCAGCTTAGCCGGGACAGGGAAGTGGCCCCAGCATTTT. Encoded protein: CASSLAGTGKWPQHF. This rearrangement joins TRBV7-2 to TRBJ1-5; 9 positions match TRBD1. CDR3 length: 15 amino acids. With V trimmed by 0 bases and J by 9 bases, 6 bases remained unmatched. Germline V gene data show CDR1 as SGHTA and CDR2 as FQGNSA.

V is TRBV4-1 and J is TRBJ1-2; a weak D match, TRBD1 (6 bases). The V end lost 3 bases, the J end lost 0 bases, and 11 bases lay between the germline ends. The CDR3 is 15 amino acids. Germline V gives CDR1 MGHRA, CDR2 YSYEKL. CDR3 amino acids: CASSQTGSANYGYTF. DNA of the CDR3: TGCGCCAGCAGCCAGACAGGATCAGCTAACTATGGCTACACCTTC.

The chain recombines TRBV18 with TRBJ2-5; D ambiguous. There are 13 residues in the CDR3. Trimming stripped 4 bases from V and 5 bases from J, with 11 bases between. The germline gives CDR1 KGHSH, CDR2 LQKENI. This chain's CDR3 is CASSLGGRETQYF. The CDR3 DNA sequence: TGTGCCAGCTCACTCGGCGGAAGGGAGACCCAGTACTTC.

This clone showed up just a few times. The chain joins TRBV6-5 to TRBJ2-1; D is undetermined. This CDR3 has 11 amino acids. Per the germline V gene, CDR1 is MNHEY and CDR2 is SVGAGI. V was trimmed by 2 bases and J by 11 bases, leaving 7 bases between them. CDR3 in DNA: TGTGCCAGCAGTTACGCGAGGCAGCAGTTCTTC. The encoded protein is CASSYARQQFF.

The gene calls are TRBV5-1 and TRBJ2-3; 9 nucleotides align to TRBD1. Germline V gene sequence: CDR1 SGHRS, CDR2 YFSETQ. The ends lost 3 bases at V and 2 bases at J; junction bases unmatched: 4. There are 15 residues in the CDR3. CDR3 sequence reads: CASSSGTGPTDTQYF. CDR3 nucleotide sequence: TGCGCCAGCAGCTCCGGGACAGGGCCCACAGATACGCAGTATTTT.

This rearrangement joins TRBV24-1 to TRBJ2-5, with D possibly matching TRBD2 (6 bases). Germline V gene lookup returns CDR1 KGHDR and CDR2 SFDVKD. The CDR3 contains 15 residues. Trimming removed 4 bases at V and 5 bases at J, with 16 bases between. CDR3 region: CATSDPGGTGETQYF. CDR3 DNA sequence: TGTGCCACCAGTGACCCCGGAGGGACCGGTGAGACCCAGTACTTC.

This rearrangement joins TRBV6-5 to TRBJ1-1; TRBD1 agrees at 7 bases. Germline V gene lookup returns CDR1 MNHEY and CDR2 SVGAGI. The CDR3 is 14 amino acids. V was pared by 8 bases and J by 1 base, with 7 bases of the junction left unmatched. CDR3 nucleotides: TGTGCCAGCGCACAGGACAGGAAGAACACTGAAGCTTTCTTT. Residues: CASAQDRKNTEAFF.

The chain carries TRBV18 and TRBJ2-7, with D possibly being TRBD2 (6 bases). Germline lookup yields CDR1 KGHSH and CDR2 LQKENI. The CDR3 loop spans 13 amino acids. Trimming pared 5 bases from V and 3 bases from J, leaving 11 bases between. CDR3: CASSIAADYEQYF. DNA for the CDR3: TGTGCCAGCTCAATAGCGGCGGACTACGAGCAGTACTTC.

V usage is TRBV4-1 and J usage is TRBJ2-3; D not resolved. This CDR3 has 13 amino acids. Trimming shortened V by 2 bases and J by 2 bases, and 5 bases separated the two germline ends. CDR1 is MGHRA and CDR2 is YSYEKL in the germline V gene. The CDR3 region is CASSQFLTDTQYF. CDR3 nucleotides: TGCGCCAGCAGCCAATTTCTCACAGATACGCAGTATTTT.

This clone was observed a handful of times. V and J are TRBV11-2 and TRBJ2-1, with D perhaps matching TRBD1 (6 bases). The CDR3 totals 13 residues. CDR1 is SGHAT, CDR2 FQNNGV, per germline. The ends were cut back, 10 bases at V and 6 bases at J, with 16 bases in the middle. This CDR3 is CANRTVRGNEQFF. Here the CDR3 DNA reads TGTGCCAATCGGACAGTCCGCGGCAATGAGCAGTTCTTC.

V gene TRBV5-4 combines with J gene TRBJ2-7; TRBD1 is a possible D gene (6 bases). This CDR3 has 13 amino acids. In germline, CDR1 is SGHNT, CDR2 YYREEE (reference sequence). Trimming shortened V by 4 bases and J by 4 bases, and 12 bases separated the two germline ends. The CDR3 here is CASSTGQKYEQYF. The DNA for the CDR3 is TGTGCCAGCAGCACAGGACAGAAGTACGAGCAGTACTTC.

About this clone itself: It is likely a read error, because the conserved phenylalanine at the end of the CDR3 is missing. It is unclear where the CDR3 begins or ends on the DNA, so no DNA is shown, and the CDR3 is as TCRdb lists it. This chain connects TRBV7-6 to TRBJ1-2. The CDR3 is made up of 9 amino acids, end residues included. The germline gives CDR1 SGHVS, CDR2 FNYEAQ. The CDR3 region is CASSWRADS.

Concerning this clone: The sample has other DNA sequences that encode this CDR3 too. The rearrangement links TRBV2 to TRBJ1-1; D is uncertain. The V gene's germline CDR1 is SNHLY and CDR2 FYNNEI. V lost 9 bases and J lost 0, with 11 bases in between. CDR3 length: 13 residues. The CDR3 sequence is CASSVGVNTEAFF. CDR3 sequence (DNA): TGTGCCAGTTCCGTCGGGGTGAACACTGAAGCTTTCTTT.

The chain recombines TRBV24-1 with TRBJ2-2, with 10 positions matching TRBD1. The V gene's germline CDR1 is KGHDR and CDR2 SFDVKD. The J segment lost 6 bases and the V segment lost 7 bases, leaving 1 base of the junction unmatched. This CDR3 spans 13 amino acids. Here the CDR3 DNA reads TGTGCCACCAGAGGACAGGGGGCCGGGGAGCTGTTTTTT. Encoded protein: CATRGQGAGELFF.